These 24 T cell receptor beta chains were all obtained from the same sample, sequenced in a study of shared clonotypes between healthy human individuals. Data came from immunoSEQ multiplex PCR; TCRdb stores just in-frame clones and leaves some out. The data show roughly 1 million clones, with around 76% seen just once and approximately 1.5% held by the top ten. Sequenced input: memory CD4+ T cells sorted from blood. Sample subset: CD45RA-negative fraction. These receptor sequences come from a man between 18 and 35 years old in good health.

This clone was detected a few times. The rearrangement links TRBV11-2 to TRBJ2-1, with TRBD2 matching 14 bases. This CDR3 is 17 amino acids long. Germline lookup yields CDR1 SGHAT and CDR2 FQNNGV. Losses at the gene ends were 5 bases for V and 13 bases for J; bases not matched to a gene: 16. CDR3 residues: CASSRGTSGRYGQSQFF. The CDR3 coding sequence is TGTGCCAGCAGCCGAGGGACTAGCGGGAGATATGGGCAAAGTCAGTTCTTC.

This clone has just a few counts. The chain links TRBV28 to TRBJ1-5; D is possibly TRBD1 (6 bases). Deletions cut 7 bases from V and 2 bases from J, with 18 bases between. This CDR3 is built from 16 residues. CDR1 MDHEN and CDR2 SYDVKM come from the germline V gene. The CDR3 protein is CASNLASGAGNQPQHF. Written as DNA, the CDR3 is TGTGCCAGCAACCTGGCTTCGGGGGCCGGCAATCAGCCCCAGCATTTT.

This clone was counted many times. Other DNA sequences from this sample encode an identical CDR3 as well. V is TRBV7-9 and J is TRBJ2-7; 7 bases line up with TRBD1. The CDR3 has 13 residues. The trim removed 3 bases at V and 3 bases at J, leaving 2 bases unmatched. The germline gives CDR1 SEHNR, CDR2 FQNEAQ (reference sequence). CDR3 DNA: TGTGCCAGCAGCTTGTCAGGGGGCTACGAGCAGTACTTC. Encoded protein: CASSLSGGYEQYF. The variable domain in full, completed from reference TRBV7-9 and TRBJ2-7, reads DTGVSQNPRHKITKRGQNVTFRCDPISEHNRLYWYRQTLGQGPEFLTYFQNEAQLEKSRLLSDRFSAERPKGSFSTLEIQRTEQGDSAMYLCASSLSGGYEQYFGPGTRLTVT.

There are a few counts of this clone. The J gene is TRBJ2-5, the V gene TRBV6-1; TRBD1 matches 7 bases. The CDR3 contains 11 residues. Trimming cost V 1 base and J 12 bases; bases outside gene matches: 2. From germline, CDR1 is MNHNS and CDR2 SASEGT. Here the CDR3 DNA reads TGTGCCAGCAGTGAAGTGCAGGGGGAGTACTTC. Its translation is CASSEVQGEYF.

V and J are TRBV5-4 and TRBJ2-1; TRBD1 matches 9 bases. Germline V CDR1 and CDR2: SGHNT, YYREEE (reference sequence). This CDR3 has 15 amino acids. V was clipped by 3 bases and J by 4 bases; unmatched bases: 5. The CDR3 DNA reads as TGTGCCAGCAGCTCGGACAGGGGAGCATACAATGAGCAGTTCTTC. Translating it yields CASSSDRGAYNEQFF.

CDR3 bases: TGCGCCAGCAGCCAAGAGGGGACTAGCTGGGAGACCCAGTACTTC. Translating gives CASSQEGTSWETQYF. The chain links TRBV4-3 to TRBJ2-5; 9 nucleotides align to TRBD2. The germline CDR1 and CDR2 sequences are LGHNA and YSLEER. Germline trimming cut 0 bases from V and 5 bases from J; bases unmatched to any gene: 4. This CDR3 has 15 amino acids.

The genes are TRBV10-3 and TRBJ1-3; D is unresolved. The ends were cut back, 0 bases at V and 2 bases at J, with 8 bases in the middle. Germline V gives CDR1 ENHRY, CDR2 SYGVKD. The CDR3 loop spans 15 amino acids. The CDR3 nucleotides are TGTGCCATCAGTGAGTCCGATAAGCCTGGAAACACCATATATTTT. This encodes CAISESDKPGNTIYF.

This clone was found once. The genes are TRBV4-1 and TRBJ2-1; 7 positions match TRBD2. Germline V gene data show CDR1 as MGHRA and CDR2 as YSYEKL. Trimming took 5 bases from V and 3 from J; bases not matched to a gene: 4. This CDR3 spans 14 amino acids. CDR3 nucleotides: TGCGCCAGCAGCGCGTTAGCGGGCTACAATGAGCAGTTCTTC. This translates into CASSALAGYNEQFF.

The chain combines TRBV6-6 with TRBJ1-1, with D possibly TRBD1 on 5 matching bases. Trimming shortened V by 4 bases and J by 8 bases, and 20 bases separated the two germline ends. Per germline, CDR1 MNHNY and CDR2 SVGAGI (reference sequence). The CDR3 covers 15 residues. In DNA form, the CDR3 reads TGTGCCAGCAGTTCCGGATGGGGCGGCGGGGGAGAAGCTTTCTTT. Protein product: CASSSGWGGGGEAFF.

A note on this clone: A much bigger clone sits one base away, suggesting this may be a read error. This sample includes further DNA sequences coding for the same CDR3. The V gene is TRBV25-1, the J gene TRBJ2-7; 7 positions agree with TRBD1. The V segment lost 4 bases and the J segment 3 bases; nucleotides outside the gene matches: 0. Germline V gene sequence: CDR1 MGHDK, CDR2 SYGVNS. This CDR3 is 12 amino acids long. This CDR3 reads CASSGQGYEQYF. In nucleotides, the CDR3 is TGTGCCAGCAGTGGACAGGGCTACGAGCAGTACTTC.

The CDR3 nucleotides are TGCGCCAGCAGCTTTACGGGGGTCCTCTCCTACGAGCAGTACTTC. Translating it yields CASSFTGVLSYEQYF. The V and J genes are TRBV5-1 and TRBJ2-7, with D possibly TRBD2 on 6 matching bases. From germline, CDR1 is SGHRS and CDR2 YFSETQ. Trimming cost V 2 bases and J 0 bases, with 12 bases left between them. The CDR3 sequence is 15 residues long. The variable domain in full, with the rest retrieved from reference TRBV5-1 and TRBJ2-7, is KAGVTQTPRYLIKTRGQQVTLSCSPISGHRSVSWYQQTPGQGLQFLFEYFSETQRNKGNFPGRFSGRQFSNSRSEMNVSTLELGDSALYLCASSFTGVLSYEQYFGPGTRLTVT.

A note on this clone: The junction shows a germline mismatch at one end, possibly a read error. The V gene is TRBV7-6, the J gene TRBJ1-1; D is perhaps TRBD1 (6 bases). This CDR3 region has 14 residues. Germline CDR1 SGHVS, CDR2 FNYEAQ. As DNA, the CDR3 is TGTGCCAGCAGCCTAGCCCAGGGGCACACTGAAGCTTTCTTT. Translating it yields CASSLAQGHTEAFF.

This clone was detected a few times. V gene TRBV6-4 combines with J gene TRBJ1-2; D unclear. This CDR3 spans 15 amino acids. V lost 2 bases to trimming and J lost 8 bases, with 18 bases between them. The germline V gene has CDR1 MRHNA and CDR2 SNTAGT. In DNA form, the CDR3 reads TGTGCCAGCAGTGACCCTAACAGACCCGTCCTGGGCTACACCTTC. It specifies CASSDPNRPVLGYTF.

The chain is built from TRBV9 and TRBJ2-1; 11 bases fit TRBD2. The CDR3 spans 15 residues. The germline V gene has CDR1 SGDLS and CDR2 YYNGEE. The trim removed 1 base at V and 7 bases at J, leaving 4 bases unmatched. The CDR3 loop reads CASSVIAGGPNEQFF. DNA for the CDR3: TGTGCCAGCAGCGTAATAGCGGGAGGGCCAAATGAGCAGTTCTTC.

This clone was observed a few times. A clone one base away is much larger, so this may be a read error. In the same sample, other DNA sequences code for this CDR3. The genes are TRBV11-2 and TRBJ1-1; no firm D call. The V gene's germline CDR1 is SGHAT and CDR2 FQNNGV. Deletions cut 1 base from V and 2 bases from J, with 5 bases between. The CDR3 covers 13 residues. The CDR3 sequence is CASSLGANTEAFF. DNA for the CDR3: TGTGCCAGCAGCTTAGGGGCCAACACTGAAGCTTTCTTT. The full variable domain, completed using reference TRBV11-2 and TRBJ1-1, is EAGVAQSPRYKIIEKRQSVAFWCNPISGHATLYWYQQILGQGPKLLIQFQNNGVVDDSQLPKDRFSAERLKGVDSTLKIQPAKLEDSAVYLCASSLGANTEAFFGQGTRLTVV.

The V and J genes are TRBV5-6 and TRBJ2-1; 8 nucleotides align to TRBD2. Germline assignment: CDR1 SGHDT and CDR2 YYEEEE. Trimming cost V 4 bases and J 4 bases; bases outside gene matches: 7. This CDR3 has 15 amino acids. In nucleotides, the CDR3 is TGTGCCAGCAGCGTCGGACTAGCTGAGTACAATGAGCAGTTCTTC. It is translated as CASSVGLAEYNEQFF.

Regarding this clone: The same CDR3 is also encoded by other DNA sequences in this sample. The J gene is TRBJ1-2, the V gene TRBV30; D remains ambiguous. Germline assignment: CDR1 GTSNPN and CDR2 SVGIG (reference sequence). The CDR3 has 12 amino acids. Trimming took 5 bases from V and 1 from J, leaving 8 bases between them. Here the CDR3 reads CAWSGVNYGYTF. CDR3 DNA sequence: TGTGCCTGGTCCGGCGTTAACTATGGCTACACCTTC.

Turning to this clone: One junction end does not reproduce the germline sequence, and a read error may be involved. The same CDR3 also results from other DNA sequences found in this sample. The chain links TRBV7-7 to TRBJ2-5; TRBD2 matches 10 bases. Germline CDR1 is SSHAT and CDR2 is FNYEAQ (reference sequence). The CDR3 sequence is 14 residues long. The CDR3 coding sequence is TGTGCTAGCAGCCTCGGACTAGCGGAAGAGACCCAGTACTTC. It is translated as CASSLGLAEETQYF.

As DNA, the CDR3 is TGTGCCAGCAGCGTAAAGCTGGGGAATTCACCCCTCCACTTT. Its translation: CASSVKLGNSPLHF. The chain combines TRBV9 with TRBJ1-6; no reliable D call. The CDR3 totals 14 residues. Germline CDR1 SGDLS, CDR2 YYNGEE. V gave up 1 base and J gave up 7 bases, with 9 bases separating them.

In DNA, the CDR3 is TGTGCCAGCAGCGGTAACTTCGCCTACATTTCAGGGACTGACTATGGCTACACCTTC. Its translation is CASSGNFAYISGTDYGYTF. V and J are TRBV11-2 and TRBJ1-2, with D possibly being TRBD1 (5 bases). The V end lost 5 bases, the J end lost 3 bases, and 28 bases lay between the germline ends. Germline loops: CDR1 SGHAT, CDR2 FQNNGV. This CDR3 region has 19 residues.

In this sample, this clone turned up once. The chain uses TRBV6-1 and TRBJ1-5, with D unclear. V dropped 2 bases and J dropped 0 bases, with 11 bases sitting between them. There are 16 residues in the CDR3. Germline-derived CDR1 and CDR2 are MNHNS and SASEGT. This CDR3 is CASSEWRSLSNQPQHF. The CDR3 nucleotides are TGTGCCAGCAGTGAATGGCGCAGTCTTAGCAATCAGCCCCAGCATTTT.

The chain couples TRBV12-1 to TRBJ2-6. TRBV12-1 is a documented pseudogene. The CDR3 sequence is 17 residues long. The chain's CDR3 is CASSFIQAPGGANVLTF. The CDR3 DNA follows: TGTGCCAGCAGCTTTATCCAGGCCCCCGGGGGGGCCAACGTCCTGACTTTC.

This chain joins TRBV30 and TRBJ1-2; D may be TRBD1 (6 bases). The germline V gene has CDR1 GTSNPN and CDR2 SVGIG (reference sequence). The CDR3 extends over 14 amino acids. V lost 3 bases and J lost 5, with 16 bases in between. CDR3 sequence: CAWREQGVSYGYTF. The CDR3 nucleotides read TGTGCCTGGAGGGAACAGGGTGTCTCTTATGGCTACACCTTC.

The gene calls are TRBV2 and TRBJ2-2, with a weak D call TRBD1 (6 bases). Germline V lookup: CDR1 SNHLY, CDR2 FYNNEI. Trimming shortened V by 5 bases and J by 6 bases, and 16 bases separated the two germline ends. The CDR3 has 15 residues. In DNA form, the CDR3 reads TGTGCCAGCAGTTTCAACAGGGTGGTGGCCGGGGAGCTGTTTTTT. It encodes CASSFNRVVAGELFF.